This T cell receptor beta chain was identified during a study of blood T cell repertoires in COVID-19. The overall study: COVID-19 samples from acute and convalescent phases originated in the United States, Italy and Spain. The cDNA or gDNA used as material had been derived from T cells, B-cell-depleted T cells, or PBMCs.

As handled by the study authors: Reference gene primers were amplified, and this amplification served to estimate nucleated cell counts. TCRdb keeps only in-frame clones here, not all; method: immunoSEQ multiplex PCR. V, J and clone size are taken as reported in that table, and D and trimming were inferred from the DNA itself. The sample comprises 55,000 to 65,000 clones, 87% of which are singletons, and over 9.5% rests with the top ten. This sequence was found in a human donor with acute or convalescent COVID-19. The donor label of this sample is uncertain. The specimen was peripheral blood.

The chain's CDR3 is CASSLSTGVSGNTIYF. Written as DNA, the CDR3 is TGTGCCAGTTCTCTTTCGACAGGGGTTTCTGGAAACACCATATATTTT. This chain uses TRBV2 with TRBJ1-3, with 8 positions matching TRBD1. The CDR3 runs 16 residues. The J segment lost 1 base and the V segment lost 9 bases, leaving 11 bases of the junction unmatched. The germline V gene has CDR1 SNHLY and CDR2 FYNNEI.